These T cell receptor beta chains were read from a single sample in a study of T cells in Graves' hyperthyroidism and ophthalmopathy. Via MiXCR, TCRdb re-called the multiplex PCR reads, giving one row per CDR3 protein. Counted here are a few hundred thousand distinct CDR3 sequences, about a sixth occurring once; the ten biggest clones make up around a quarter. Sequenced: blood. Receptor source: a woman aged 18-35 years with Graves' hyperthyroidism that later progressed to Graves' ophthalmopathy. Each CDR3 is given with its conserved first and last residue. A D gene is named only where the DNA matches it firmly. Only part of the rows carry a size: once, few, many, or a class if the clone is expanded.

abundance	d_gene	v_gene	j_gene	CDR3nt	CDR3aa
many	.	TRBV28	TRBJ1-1	TGTGCCAGCAGGCGGGCCTGGGCCAACACTGAAGCTTTCTTT	CASRRAWANTEAFF
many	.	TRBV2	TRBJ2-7	TGTGCCAGCAGTGAAAATTACGAGCAGTACTTC	CASSENYEQYF
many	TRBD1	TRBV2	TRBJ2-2	TGTGCCAGCAGTAATGAGGTTGGAGACAGGGCTCCCGGGGAGCTGTTTTTT	CASSNEVGDRAPGELFF
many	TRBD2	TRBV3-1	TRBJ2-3	TGTGCCAGCAGCCACGGACTAGCGGGTAGCACAGATACGCAGTATTTT	CASSHGLAGSTDTQYF
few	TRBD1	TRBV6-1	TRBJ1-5	TGTGCCAGCAGTGAGACAGGGGATCAGCCCCAGCATTTT	CASSETGDQPQHF
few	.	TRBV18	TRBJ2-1	TGTGCCAGCTCCCGGGACTCCTACAATGAGCAGTTCTTC	CASSRDSYNEQFF
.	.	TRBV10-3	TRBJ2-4	TGTGCCATCATCGGACTCAGCGGACAAGCCAAAAACATTCAGTACTTC	CAIIGLSGQAKNIQYF
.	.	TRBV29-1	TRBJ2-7	TGCAGCGTTGAAGTATCCGGGACTCCGGGTTACGAGCAGTACTTC	CSVEVSGTPGYEQYF
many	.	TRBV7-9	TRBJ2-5	TGTGCCAGCAGCTTAGCGACGGGGAGAGAGACCCAGTACTTC	CASSLATGRETQYF
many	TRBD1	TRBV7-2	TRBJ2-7	TGTGCCAGCAGCTTGCAATCCGGGACAGGGTCTAACGAGCAGTACTTC	CASSLQSGTGSNEQYF
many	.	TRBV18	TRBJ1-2	TGTGCCAGCTCCCAAGCCTATGGCTACACCTTC	CASSQAYGYTF
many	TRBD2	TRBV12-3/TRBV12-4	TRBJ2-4	TGTGCCAGCAGTTTAAGAAGGACTAGCGGGATAGCCAAAAACATTCAGTACTTC	CASSLRRTSGIAKNIQYF
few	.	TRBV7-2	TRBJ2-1	TGTGCCAGCAGCGCGTTTAGTTGGGGATACAATGAGCAGTTCTTC	CASSAFSWGYNEQFF
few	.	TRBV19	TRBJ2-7	TGTGCCAGTAGTTCGGAGGGAGAAAGCCACGAGCAGTACTTC	CASSSEGESHEQYF
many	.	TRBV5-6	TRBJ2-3	TGTGCCAGCAGCTTGAGACTACCTGGGGATACGCAGTATTTT	CASSLRLPGDTQYF
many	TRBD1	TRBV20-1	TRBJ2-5	TGCAGTGCTAGCCCGGGACAGGGGGGAGAGACCCAGTACTTC	CSASPGQGGETQYF
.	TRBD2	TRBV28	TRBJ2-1	TGTGCCAGCAGTATAGCGGGAGTGTTGAATGAGCAGTTCTTC	CASSIAGVLNEQFF
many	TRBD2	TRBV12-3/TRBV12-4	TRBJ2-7	TGTGCCAGCAGTCCGGGGGGGGCATACGAGCAGTACTTC	CASSPGGAYEQYF
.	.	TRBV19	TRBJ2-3	TGTGCCAGTAGTACCACTACTAGTTTCTGGGCAGATACGCAGTATTTT	CASSTTTSFWADTQYF
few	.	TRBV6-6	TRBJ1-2	TGTGCCAGCAGTTACTCGAGGCACTATGGCTACACCTTC	CASSYSRHYGYTF
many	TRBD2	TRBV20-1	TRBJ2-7	TGCAGTGCTAGAGATAACCCCCTTAGACTAGCGGGAAGCTACGAGCAGTACTTC	CSARDNPLRLAGSYEQYF
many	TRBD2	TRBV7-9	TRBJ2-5	TGTGCCAGCAGCTTCCCCCGGACTAGCGGGAGCCAAGAGACCCAGTACTTC	CASSFPRTSGSQETQYF
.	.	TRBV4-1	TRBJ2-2	TGCGCCAGCAAAGGTGTGGGGGAATTAGTGAGCGGGGAGCTGTTTTTT	CASKGVGELVSGELFF
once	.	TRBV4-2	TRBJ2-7	TGTGCCAGCAGCCAAGATCTGGCTGGGCCCTACGAGCAGTACTTC	CASSQDLAGPYEQYF
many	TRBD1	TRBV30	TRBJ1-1	TGTGCCTGGAGTTTTTCTGGGACAGCGAACACTGAAGCTTTCTTT	CAWSFSGTANTEAFF
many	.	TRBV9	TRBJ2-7	TGTGCCAGCAGCGTGGAAGACCAAAGCTCCTACGAGCAGTACTTC	CASSVEDQSSYEQYF
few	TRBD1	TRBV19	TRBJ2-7	TGTGCCAGTATCACCGCTGGGACAGGGGTTTACGAGCAGTACTTC	CASITAGTGVYEQYF
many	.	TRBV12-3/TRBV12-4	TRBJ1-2	TGTGCCAGCACCCACTCCTTGTGGGGCAGGGTTCTGTTTTTTTGGGGCTATGGCTACACCTTC	CASTHSLWGRVLFFWGYGYTF
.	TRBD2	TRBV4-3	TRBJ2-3	TGCGCCAGCAGTAAGGGACTAAGGCCAGATACGCAGTATTTT	CASSKGLRPDTQYF
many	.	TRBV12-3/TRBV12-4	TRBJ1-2	TGTGCCAGCAGTCCTACCCCCTATGGCTACACCTTC	CASSPTPYGYTF
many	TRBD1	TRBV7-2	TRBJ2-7	TGTGCCAGCAGCTTCACAGGGGGCTATTTAGTGGGGTTCTACGAGCAGTACTTC	CASSFTGGYLVGFYEQYF
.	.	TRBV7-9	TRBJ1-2	TGTGCCAGCAGCTTAGGACAGGAGGGGCCCTATGGCTACACCTTC	CASSLGQEGPYGYTF